These T cell receptor beta chains were read from a single sample in a study of blood T cell repertoires in COVID-19. Here immunoSEQ multiplex PCR was the method, and the copy in TCRdb shows in-frame clones only, minus some. The table has some 110,000 clones, about 85% seen once. Sample: peripheral blood. All receptors come from a man aged 45 to 65 with acute or convalescent COVID-19. Both conserved end residues are part of each CDR3. D genes are given only for firm matches. Clone size, where shown, is once, few, many, or a class for clones that have expanded.

V gene	J gene	D gene	clone size	CDR3 DNA	CDR3 protein
TRBV2	TRBJ1-2	-	once	TGTGCCAGCAGTCGAGCGGCAGCTAACTATGGCTACACCTTC	CASSRAAANYGYTF
TRBV27	TRBJ2-7	-	once	TGTGCCAGCAGTTTATCGTCGGGTTTGCCCTACGAGCAGTACTTC	CASSLSSGLPYEQYF
TRBV11-2	TRBJ2-7	-	-	TGTGCCAGCAGCTTAGATCCCCCACGACCCCAGGCCTACGAGCAGTACTTC	CASSLDPPRPQAYEQYF
TRBV5-1	TRBJ2-5	TRBD1	-	TGCGCCAGCAGCTTAGCGACAGGGATAGGTGAGACCCAGTACTTC	CASSLATGIGETQYF
TRBV9	TRBJ2-3	TRBD1	-	TGTGCCAGCTGTCAGGGGGACCACACAGATACGCAGTATTTT	CASCQGDHTDTQYF
TRBV6-5	TRBJ2-7	-	-	TGTGCCAGCAGTTACTCGAGTGGACCGGGGAGCGAGCAGTACTTC	CASSYSSGPGSEQYF
TRBV6-1	TRBJ1-6	-	-	TGTGCCAGCAGTGAAGTGAACGGGGGGGGGAATTCACCCCTCCACTTT	CASSEVNGGGNSPLHF
TRBV19	TRBJ2-7	-	-	TGTGCCAGTAGTCCTGGACTATTCAGCTCCTACGAGCAGTACTTC	CASSPGLFSSYEQYF
TRBV5-4	TRBJ2-5	TRBD2	-	TGTGCCAGCAGCCCTACTAGCGGGACGGAGACCCAGTACTTC	CASSPTSGTETQYF
TRBV18	TRBJ2-3	-	-	TGTGCCAGCTCACCCCTAGCGAATACAGATACGCAGTATTTT	CASSPLANTDTQYF
TRBV5-5	TRBJ2-1	TRBD1	-	TGTGCCAGCACCCTCGACAGGGGCGGAAATGAGCAGTTCTTC	CASTLDRGGNEQFF
TRBV9	TRBJ1-1	TRBD1	once	TGTGCCAGCAGCGTAGCGACAGGGGAAGAAGCTTTCTTT	CASSVATGEEAFF
TRBV6-1	TRBJ1-2	TRBD1	once	TGTGCCAGCAGTGCCCTGATCTCGGGACAGGGTGGTTTAGGTTATGGCTACACCTTC	CASSALISGQGGLGYGYTF
TRBV3-1/TRBV3-2	TRBJ1-3	-	-	TGTGCCAGCAGTCGGGACTTCGGAAACACCATATATTTT	CASSRDFGNTIYF
TRBV24-1	TRBJ1-2	TRBD1	-	TGTGCCACCAGTGCACAGGGGGTCTATGGCTACACCTTC	CATSAQGVYGYTF
TRBV5-4	TRBJ1-4	TRBD1	-	TGTGCCAGCAGCTTAGCCGGGACAGGTTATGAAAAACTGTTTTTT	CASSLAGTGYEKLFF
TRBV9	TRBJ2-1	-	-	TGTGCCAGCAGCGAACAGGGTTCTGACTACAATGAGCAGTTCTTC	CASSEQGSDYNEQFF
TRBV6-1	TRBJ1-5	TRBD1	-	TGTGCCAGCAGTGAAGGGGTCGGGACAGAGTCGGGTCAGCCCCAGCATTTT	CASSEGVGTESGQPQHF
TRBV30	TRBJ1-2	-	-	TGTGCCTGGAGTGCAGGGGTACATGGCTACACCTTC	CAWSAGVHGYTF
TRBV6-5	TRBJ2-2	TRBD1	-	TGTGCCAGCAGTTATGGGACAGGGCTGGAGACCGGGGAGCTGTTTTTT	CASSYGTGLETGELFF
TRBV30	TRBJ1-6	TRBD1	-	TGTGCCTGGACACAACAGGGGTATAATTCACCCCTCCACTTT	CAWTQQGYNSPLHF
TRBV2	TRBJ2-3	TRBD2	-	TGTGCCAGCAGGCCCTTAGCGGGAGTGGGCACAGATACGCAGTATTTT	CASRPLAGVGTDTQYF
TRBV5-6	TRBJ1-6	-	-	TGTGCCAGCAGCGGCGGGGGACGGTATAATTCACCCCTCCACTTT	CASSGGGRYNSPLHF
TRBV9	TRBJ2-7	TRBD1	-	TGTGCCAGCAGCGTCGACAGGGGGTTTTCCTACGAGCAGTACTTC	CASSVDRGFSYEQYF
TRBV18	TRBJ1-6	-	-	TGTGCCAGCCTGGACAGAAGCTCCTATAATTCACCCCTCCACTTT	CASLDRSSYNSPLHF
TRBV7-2	TRBJ1-1	-	few	TGTGCCAGCAGCCGTACAGGGATGAACACTGAAGCTTTCTTT	CASSRTGMNTEAFF
TRBV18	TRBJ2-3	TRBD2	-	TGTGCCAGCTCACCAGGACTAGCGGGGAGCACAGATACGCAGTATTTT	CASSPGLAGSTDTQYF
TRBV19	TRBJ1-1	TRBD1	-	TGTGCCAGTAGCTGGCAGGGGGTGGACACTGAAGCTTTCTTT	CASSWQGVDTEAFF
TRBV2	TRBJ1-3	-	-	TGTGCCAGCAGTGGATTTGCAGGGGAGTCTGGAAACACCATATATTTT	CASSGFAGESGNTIYF
TRBV7-9	TRBJ1-1	TRBD1	-	TGTGCCAGCAGCTCCCGCAGGACAGGGGGAGGCACTGAAGCTTTCTTT	CASSSRRTGGGTEAFF
TRBV5-4	TRBJ1-2	-	-	TGTGCCAGCAGCTTGCCCCCTACTGACAGAGGCCTAGGCTACACCTTC	CASSLPPTDRGLGYTF
TRBV2	TRBJ1-1	-	-	TGTGCCAGTAGAGAGAACACTGAAGCTTTCTTT	CASRENTEAFF
TRBV24-1	TRBJ1-4	-	-	TGTGCCACCAGTGATTCAAGGGCCGGGGGTGAAAAACTGTTTTTT	CATSDSRAGGEKLFF
TRBV15	TRBJ2-1	TRBD2	-	TGTGCCACCAGCAGAGATCGGGCGGGAGGGAAGTACAATGAGCAGTTCTTC	CATSRDRAGGKYNEQFF
TRBV2	TRBJ2-1	TRBD2	-	TGTGCCAGCAGAGTCGGGACTAGCGGTTACAATGAGCAGTTCTTC	CASRVGTSGYNEQFF
TRBV5-1	TRBJ2-5	TRBD1	few	TGCGCCAGCAGCTTGACGTGGACAGGGGAGACCCAGTACTTC	CASSLTWTGETQYF
TRBV6-5	TRBJ2-7	TRBD1	-	TGTGCCAGCAGTTCGCCCGGACAGGGTGACTACGAGCAGTACTTC	CASSSPGQGDYEQYF
TRBV12-5	TRBJ1-5	TRBD1	-	TGTGCTAGTGGTTTATGGCTCGGGACAGAGAGGGTTAGCAATCAGCCCCAGCATTTT	CASGLWLGTERVSNQPQHF
TRBV19	TRBJ2-3	TRBD2	-	TGTGCCAGTAGTATAGGGACTAGCTCGGTGGCGGATACGCAGTATTTT	CASSIGTSSVADTQYF
TRBV5-5	TRBJ1-6	TRBD1	-	TGTGCCTCCGGACAGGGAAATTTTAAGGCCCCTAATTCACCCCTCCACTTT	CASGQGNFKAPNSPLHF
TRBV6-5	TRBJ2-7	TRBD1	-	TGTGCCAGCAGTATGCGGACAGGGGCCTACGAGCAGTACTTC	CASSMRTGAYEQYF
TRBV19	TRBJ1-3	-	-	TGTGCCAGTAGGGGACACTCTGGAAACACCATATATTTT	CASRGHSGNTIYF
TRBV7-8	TRBJ1-6	-	-	TGTGCCAGCAGCTTTGGCAGGGGAAGTTCACCCCTCCACTTT	CASSFGRGSSPLHF
TRBV5-5	TRBJ1-2	TRBD1	once	TGTGCCAGCAGCGGAGCCGGGACAGGCCCCGACTATGGCTACACCTTC	CASSGAGTGPDYGYTF
TRBV13	TRBJ2-1	-	-	TGTGCCAGCAGCCCACGGTCAAGCTCCTACAATGAGCAGTTCTTC	CASSPRSSSYNEQFF
TRBV2	TRBJ2-5	-	once	TGTGCCAGCAGTGAAGCGGAGCAAGAGACCCAGTACTTC	CASSEAEQETQYF
TRBV5-1	TRBJ1-4	-	-	TGCGCCAGCAGCGGATCCGGGACATTCAATGAAAAACTGTTTTTT	CASSGSGTFNEKLFF
TRBV10-3	TRBJ2-1	-	-	TGTGCCATCAGTCCCGGACTACAGACCGCGGAGCAGTTCTTC	CAISPGLQTAEQFF
TRBV5-5	TRBJ2-2	TRBD1	-	TGTGCCAGCAGCTTGGGGGGACAGGTCGTTGGCACCGGGGAGCTGTTTTTT	CASSLGGQVVGTGELFF
TRBV19	TRBJ1-4	-	-	TGTGCCAGTAGTTTAAACAGAGCAACTAATGAAAAACTGTTTTTT	CASSLNRATNEKLFF
TRBV12-5	TRBJ1-1	-	-	TGTGCTAGTGGTTTGCTCCCTTGGGGGGATGAAGCTTTCTTT	CASGLLPWGDEAFF
TRBV18	TRBJ2-5	TRBD1	-	TGTGCCAGCTCAGGGACAGTCGAGACCCAGTACTTC	CASSGTVETQYF
TRBV24-1	TRBJ2-1	TRBD1	-	TGTGCCACCAGCCCGGGACAGGGGCGGAATGAGCAGTTCTTC	CATSPGQGRNEQFF
TRBV19	TRBJ1-5	TRBD1	-	TGTGCCAGTAGTCCTGGACAGGGGGCAGGGCAGCCCCAGCATTTT	CASSPGQGAGQPQHF
TRBV10-3	TRBJ2-6	TRBD2	-	TGTGCCATCACGGGAGGGGGGCTCGCGGCCAACGTCCTGACTTTC	CAITGGGLAANVLTF
TRBV2	TRBJ1-5	TRBD1	-	TGTGCCAGCAGTACCCGGACAGGGGGAGGTCAGCCCCAGCATTTT	CASSTRTGGGQPQHF
TRBV2	TRBJ2-4	-	-	TGTGCCAGCAGTGCGGAGGTGAACATTCAGTACTTC	CASSAEVNIQYF